This T cell receptor beta chain appears in the sequencing data of a study of beta chain features in type 1 diabetes (dated by TCRdb to 2017 to 2018). Broadly, across the study: Mean age, gender distribution, total cell number and subset yield were not different between patients and healthy donors. Across all samples, approximately 100 million sorted cells were examined, and cell number per subset correlated strongly with RNA yield. In the study, recently diagnosed type 1 diabetes patients and matched healthy donors were compared on the TCRB repertoires of their sorted circulating CD4+ T cell subsets. Whereas all 30 or so donors provided naive and central memory subsets, regulatory and stem cell-like memory subsets were isolated from just 8 patients and about 8 healthy donors.

Trimming costs V 7 bases and J 0 bases, and their ends lie 10 bases apart. The CDR3 runs 13 amino acids, cysteine and phenylalanine included. Only the CDR3 part of the read is kept: 39 bases, read in frame from the first base. CDR1 and CDR2 were assigned from the germline V gene as MNHEY and SVGAGI. Each donor gave one peripheral blood draw, around 0.12 L on average, collected into heparinised tubes. A BD FACSAria II and a panel including CD45RO, CCR7, CD25, CD127, CD95 and CD27 were used to sort naive, central memory, regulatory and stem cell-like memory CD4+ T cells. All sorted populations exceeded 95% purity. PBMCs were separated immediately by Lymphoprep density gradient centrifugation and were stained directly, without being cultured. So that batch effects would be minimized, each experiment stained and sorted samples in pairs, pairing one healthy donor with one patient. Worth noting for this clone: The target of this receptor is not known. No base quality information exists; no much larger clone differs at one position.

All of the isolated RNA was reverse transcribed with the High Capacity cDNA Reverse Transcription Kit, so expressed TCRB transcripts were sequenced. Deep immunoSEQ sequencing was performed on naive, central memory and regulatory T cell samples, with an average of roughly 3.6 million total reads per sample. Sorted cells were lysed in RLT buffer and RNA was extracted with DNase-treated RNeasy Micro or Mini kits, depending on cell number. Each cell subset was processed separately to prevent cross-contamination, with patient and healthy donor samples processed together. The immunoSEQ multiplex PCR was used to amplify TCRB sequences from cDNA, yielding 87-bp fragments that span the CDR3 region. The amplicons were sequenced using the Illumina HiSeq platform. The original pipeline was this. PCR bias was corrected computationally using synthetic template baselines, and reads within Hamming distance 2 were collapsed, with unmergeable singletons discarded. Reads were aligned against IMGT so that V, D and J genes, CDR3 length and insertions or deletions at six rearrangement sites could be assigned. Within each subset, clonotype counts were normalized to sorted cell number, and only after that were true diversity and Gini coefficients computed with the tcR R package. Repertoire sharing was quantified using the overlap coefficient calculated on TCRB nucleotide sequences. As a proxy for the pre-selection repertoire, out-of-frame TCRB sequences from naive cells were analyzed. TCRdb retrieved this table from immuneACCESS and kept in-frame rearrangements only. Not all clones are present; in checked studies, unresolved V genes account for under half, and no reason is known for the remainder. V and J calls and clone size come straight from that table; D and trimming were deduced from the DNA. In all, the sample holds about 260,000 clones, and approximately 70% of those were seen once. The ten biggest clones cover approximately 0.053% of the sample.

What the study reported, not specific to this receptor: Naive, central memory and regulatory TCRB repertoires appeared to be more alike among patients than among healthy donors. Shorter templates might be favored by PCR, yet because patient and control samples were amplified and corrected together, any such skew would affect both groups equally. Because cDNA was sequenced instead of genomic DNA, highly expressing activated cells could be over-represented, though the groups showed no difference in activation or CD3 levels. At VDJ recombination sites, type 1 diabetes patients had fewer insertions and more deleted nucleotides, which implies abnormalities in thymic rearrangement. Because the HLA sub-analyses included only small numbers of individuals, any influence of HLA type on TCRB rearrangement was left unresolved. Type 1 diabetes patients showed a moderate but significant shortening of TCRB CDR3 length in all four CD4+ subsets.

This sequence uses TRBV6-5 and TRBJ2-7, with the D gene too uncertain to name. Input material: naive CD4+ T cells from blood. The sample's cell subset or site, from its label and the paper: true naive CD4+ T cells. The receptor comes from a man aged 30-40 years in good health. In nucleotides, the sequence is TGTGCCAGCACGGGCAGGCCCTCCTACGAGCAGTACTTC. It translates as CASTGRPSYEQYF.